Listed here is a single TCR beta chain. Using RNA transcripts as the source, TCR beta CDR3 regions were amplified. HTBI primers drove first-round RT-PCR of the TCR CDR3. TCRdb processed the multiplex PCR reads anew with MiXCR; each CDR3 protein has one entry. In the table there are more than 500,000 distinct CDR3 sequences, roughly 15% of which are singletons. The data originate from a study of T cells in Graves' hyperthyroidism and ophthalmopathy. The CDR3 sequence is 14 residues long. Trimming left V 6 bases short and J 7 bases short, with 16 bases between. The chain recombines TRBV12-3 or TRBV12-4 with TRBJ2-4, with D possibly being TRBD2 (6 bases). Material: blood. The receptor was isolated from a woman younger than 45 with Graves' ophthalmopathy. CDR3 sequence: CASSPTSGGNIQYF. For the CDR3, the DNA is TGTGCCAGCAGCCCCACTAGTGGAGGGAACATTCAGTACTTC.